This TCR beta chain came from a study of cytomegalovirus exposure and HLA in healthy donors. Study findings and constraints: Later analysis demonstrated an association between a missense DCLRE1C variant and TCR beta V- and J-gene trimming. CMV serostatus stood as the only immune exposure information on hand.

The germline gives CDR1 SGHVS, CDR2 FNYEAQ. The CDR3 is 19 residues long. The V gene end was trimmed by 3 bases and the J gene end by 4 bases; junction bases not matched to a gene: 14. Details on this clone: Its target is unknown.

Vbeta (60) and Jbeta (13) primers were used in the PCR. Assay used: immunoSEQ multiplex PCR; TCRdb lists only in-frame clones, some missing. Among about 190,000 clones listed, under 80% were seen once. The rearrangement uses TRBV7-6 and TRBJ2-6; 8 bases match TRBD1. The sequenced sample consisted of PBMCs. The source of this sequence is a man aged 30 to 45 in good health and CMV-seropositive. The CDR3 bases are TGTGCCAGCAGCTTCTTATCGGACAGGGATTTAGGAGGGGCCAACGTCCTGACTTTC. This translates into CASSFLSDRDLGGANVLTF.